A single sample gave rise to the 29 T cell receptor beta chains below, sequenced in a study of blood T cells in healthy people across ages. A second PCR of roughly 7 to 11 cycles used a sample-barcoded 5' primer and a J-beta primer mix. TCRdb redid the calling of the 5' RACE reads with MiXCR, one entry per CDR3 protein. The top ten clones hold just under 9.5% of a sample with approximately 760,000 distinct CDR3 sequences, roughly 25% of them seen once. This same sample was also part of a study on T cells of mothers and their children.

The sequencing sample was made of blood. The receptors were gathered from a boy aged 5-17 years in good health.

This chain links TRBV14 with TRBJ2-7, with 10 bases identical to TRBD1. This CDR3 spans 13 amino acids. V was clipped by 4 bases and J by 6 bases; unmatched bases: 3. Germline lookup yields CDR1 SGHDN and CDR2 FVKESK. The CDR3 region has the DNA TGTGCCAGCAGCCCGACAGGGGGCACCGAGCAGTACTTC. Encoded protein: CASSPTGGTEQYF.

V usage is TRBV6-2 or TRBV6-3 and J usage is TRBJ2-3; 8 nucleotides match TRBD2. This CDR3 has 14 residues. The germline CDR1 and CDR2 sequences are MNHEY and SVGEGT. J was trimmed by 4 bases and V by 7 bases; bases with no gene match: 7. The CDR3 DNA reads TGTGCCAGCAACTTAGCGGGGAGAGCAGATACGCAGTATTTT. Its protein product is CASNLAGRADTQYF.

The chain is built from TRBV6-5 and TRBJ2-7; 7 bases line up with TRBD1. In germline, CDR1 is MNHEY, CDR2 SVGAGI. This CDR3 contains 15 residues. The trim removed 2 bases at V and 1 base at J, leaving 5 bases unmatched. The CDR3 loop is CASSYAAGGSYEQYF. In DNA form, the CDR3 reads TGTGCCAGCAGTTACGCAGCAGGGGGTTCCTACGAGCAGTACTTC.

There are a few counts of this clonotype. The CDR3: CASSVSGHVSGYTF. In nucleotides, the CDR3 is TGTGCCAGCAGCGTTTCGGGACATGTCAGTGGCTACACCTTC. The chain employs TRBV14 and TRBJ1-2, with D perhaps matching TRBD1 (6 bases). There are 14 residues in the CDR3. Germline V gene sequence: CDR1 SGHDN, CDR2 FVKESK. Between the trimmed V and J ends, which lost 5 bases and 7 bases, there was a span of 17 bases.

This clonotype occurred a few times. The chain recombines TRBV24-1 with TRBJ2-5; TRBD2 matches at 7 bases. The J call is doubtful: the DNA matches TRBJ2-1 better. Germline V CDR1 and CDR2: KGHDR, SFDVKD. The CDR3 sequence is 15 residues long. The CDR3 here is CATSDLASGGGEQFF. CDR3 nucleotides: TGTGCCACCAGTGATTTGGCTAGCGGTGGGGGTGAGCAGTTCTTC.

The DNA for the CDR3 is TGCAGTGCCCCTTTTGAGAACCAAGAGACCCAGTACTTC. Translating it yields CSAPFENQETQYF. The rearrangement links TRBV20-1 to TRBJ2-5; D is uncertain. The germline CDR1 and CDR2 sequences are DFQATT and SNEGSKA (reference sequence). The germline V and J ends were trimmed by 6 bases and 0 bases, with 11 bases remaining between them. The CDR3 consists of 13 residues.

This clonotype was observed a handful of times. V gene TRBV29-1 combines with J gene TRBJ2-5; 7 bases are a match to TRBD2. Germline CDR1 and CDR2: SQVTM and ANQGSEA. The CDR3 runs 13 residues. Germline trimming cut 2 bases from V and 6 bases from J; bases unmatched to any gene: 6. CDR3 in DNA: TGCAGCGTTGAATCTGGGGGGGGGAAGACCCAGTACTTC. Protein sequence: CSVESGGGKTQYF. The variable domain in full, with the rest retrieved from reference TRBV29-1 and TRBJ2-5, is SAVISQKPSRDICQRGTSLTIQCQVDSQVTMMFWYRQQPGQSLTLIATANQGSEATYESGFVIDKFPISRPNLTFSTLTVSNMSPEDSSIYLCSVESGGGKTQYFGPGTRLLVL.

The rearrangement uses TRBV29-1 and TRBJ2-7, with TRBD2 matching 7 bases. Per the germline V gene, CDR1 is SQVTM and CDR2 is ANQGSEA. The V segment lost 6 bases and the J segment 0 bases; nucleotides outside the gene matches: 5. This CDR3 has 13 residues. This CDR3 is CSVRGRDSYEQYF. CDR3 nucleotides: TGCAGCGTCCGTGGGAGGGACTCCTACGAGCAGTACTTC.

The chain joins TRBV4-1 to TRBJ2-4, with D unclear. Looked up from germline, CDR1 is MGHRA and CDR2 is YSYEKL. The CDR3 runs 15 residues. Trimming removed 4 bases from V and 0 bases from J, with 10 bases in between. This chain's CDR3 is CASSPQGPAKNIQYF. CDR3 coding DNA: TGCGCCAGCAGCCCACAAGGACCAGCCAAAAACATTCAGTACTTC.

This clonotype has ten or more counts. This rearrangement joins TRBV28 to TRBJ2-5; 11 bases are shared with TRBD2. This CDR3 region has 15 residues. V was pared by 2 bases and J by 1 base, with 0 bases of the junction left unmatched. Germline loops: CDR1 MDHEN, CDR2 SYDVKM. The CDR3 sequence: CASSLTSGSQETQYF. CDR3 DNA: TGTGCCAGCAGTTTAACTAGCGGGAGCCAAGAGACCCAGTACTTC. Variable domain in full (rest from reference TRBV28 and TRBJ2-5): DVKVTQSSRYLVKRTGEKVFLECVQDMDHENMFWYRQDPGLGLRLIYFSYDVKMKEKGDIPEGYSVSREKKERFSLILESASTNQTSMYLCASSLTSGSQETQYFGPGTRLLVL.

V gene TRBV28 combines with J gene TRBJ2-1; D might be TRBD1 or TRBD2, each matching 6 bases. This CDR3 region has 14 residues. In germline, CDR1 is MDHEN, CDR2 SYDVKM. Trimming pared 6 bases from V and 12 bases from J, leaving 21 bases between. The CDR3 DNA reads TGTGCCAGCAGCCCCCTTTCTCGAGGGGGGAGGCAGTTCTTC. Its translation: CASSPLSRGGRQFF.

The rearrangement joins TRBV4-3 to TRBJ2-5; D not resolved. The assigned J gene may be wrong: the sequence end matches TRBJ2-7 better. This CDR3 comprises 14 residues. CDR1 and CDR2 from the germline V gene are LGHNA and YSLEER. DNA of the CDR3: TGCGCCAGCAGCCAAGAGAAGGGATCCAACGAGCAGTACTTC. Encoded protein: CASSQEKGSNEQYF.

This rearrangement joins TRBV28 to TRBJ1-6; no clear D. Germline CDR1 and CDR2: MDHEN and SYDVKM. The CDR3 is 12 amino acids. Trimming cost V 8 bases and J 6 bases, with 8 bases left between them. CDR3 nucleotide sequence: TGTGCCAGCGGGCCATTTAATTCACCCCTCCACTTT. It encodes CASGPFNSPLHF. The entire variable domain, with the rest obtained from reference TRBV28 and TRBJ1-6, is as follows: DVKVTQSSRYLVKRTGEKVFLECVQDMDHENMFWYRQDPGLGLRLIYFSYDVKMKEKGDIPEGYSVSREKKERFSLILESASTNQTSMYLCASGPFNSPLHFGNGTRLTVT.

This chain links TRBV10-3 with TRBJ1-2, with no clear D. This CDR3 comprises 13 residues. The V gene's germline CDR1 is ENHRY and CDR2 SYGVKD. Trimming shortened V by 3 bases and J by 7 bases, and 12 bases separated the two germline ends. The CDR3 reads CAISDLEGAGYTF. The CDR3 DNA follows: TGTGCCATCAGTGACTTAGAGGGCGCTGGCTACACCTTC.

The chain joins TRBV20-1 to TRBJ1-2; possible D gene TRBD1, 5 bases. CDR3 size: 14 residues. From germline, CDR1 is DFQATT and CDR2 SNEGSKA (reference sequence). CDR3 loop: CAWRSPEDSYGYTF. CDR3 nucleotide sequence: TGCGCATGGCGAAGTCCGGAAGACAGCTATGGCTACACCTTC.

This rearrangement joins TRBV6-6 to TRBJ2-7; 11 bases are shared with TRBD2. The J segment lost 5 bases and the V segment lost 6 bases, leaving 9 bases of the junction unmatched. The CDR3 runs 15 residues. CDR1 MNHNY and CDR2 SVGAGI come from the germline V gene (reference sequence). For the CDR3, the DNA is TGTGCCAGCAGCAGTAGCGGGGGGGCTGTCGACGAGCAGTACTTC. Its protein is CASSSSGGAVDEQYF.

The J gene is TRBJ2-5, the V gene TRBV12-3 or TRBV12-4, with D unresolved. Between the trimmed V and J ends, which lost 5 bases and 2 bases, there was a span of 9 bases. This CDR3 comprises 13 residues. The DNA of the CDR3 is TGTGCCAGCAGTGGATGGAGTCAAGAGACCCAGTACTTC. The encoded protein is CASSGWSQETQYF.

This chain links TRBV28 with TRBJ2-7; no firm D call. This CDR3 spans 15 amino acids. V was shortened by 5 bases and J by 0 bases, with 14 bases between the two germline ends. Germline loops: CDR1 MDHEN, CDR2 SYDVKM. CDR3 sequence: CASSITDRSSYEQYF. Written as DNA, the CDR3 is TGTGCCAGCAGTATCACCGACCGGAGCTCCTACGAGCAGTACTTC.

This clonotype occurred a few times. This chain connects TRBV12-3 or TRBV12-4 to TRBJ2-2; the D is unclear. V lost 8 bases and J 6 bases, leaving 10 bases between the germline ends. The CDR3 is 12 amino acids. The CDR3 DNA sequence: TGTGCCAGCCTTTGGTCGGCCGGGGAGCTGTTTTTT. Translated, it gives CASLWSAGELFF.

This clonotype came up a few times. The J gene is TRBJ2-1, the V gene TRBV7-2; D may match TRBD1 or TRBD2 (5 bases each). The J call may be mistaken, given a closer DNA end match to TRBJ2-5. This CDR3 has 14 residues. Germline values: CDR1 SGHTA, CDR2 FQGNSA. The CDR3: CASSLVLGRETQYF. The CDR3 coding sequence is TGTGCCAGCAGCTTAGTTCTGGGACGGGAGACCCAGTACTTC.

This clonotype was picked up a small number of times. The chain links TRBV5-5 to TRBJ2-4; perhaps TRBD1 as D (5 bases). Trimming left V 2 bases short and J 0 bases short, with 12 bases between. Germline CDR1 reads SGHKS; CDR2 reads YYEKEE (reference sequence). The CDR3 consists of 16 residues. The CDR3: CASSLVQALAKNIQYF. CDR3 DNA: TGTGCCAGCAGCTTAGTACAGGCCCTAGCCAAAAACATTCAGTACTTC.

This chain joins TRBV12-3 or TRBV12-4 and TRBJ2-5; maybe TRBD2 (5 bases). The CDR3 covers 12 residues. Trimming cost V 8 bases and J 1 base, with 8 bases left between them. CDR3 amino acids: CASGLAQETQYF. For the CDR3, the DNA is TGTGCCAGCGGGCTAGCCCAAGAGACCCAGTACTTC.

The V and J genes are TRBV7-9 and TRBJ2-5, with D possibly matching TRBD2 (6 bases). Germline CDR1 SEHNR, CDR2 FQNEAQ (reference sequence). The CDR3 covers 14 residues. Trimming removed 4 bases at V and 5 bases at J, with 14 bases between. CDR3 in DNA: TGTGCCAGCAGCTCCATGGGAGGCCGGGAGACCCAGTACTTC. Amino acids: CASSSMGGRETQYF.

About this clonotype itself: Its ends do not fully match the called genes, so a read error is possible. The chain carries TRBV7-7 and TRBJ2-5; D is ambiguous. This CDR3 has 15 residues. Germline V gene data show CDR1 as SSHAT and CDR2 as FNYEAQ (reference sequence). The CDR3 loop is CASSLELGKQETQYF. DNA for the CDR3: TGTGCTAGCAGCTTAGAGTTGGGGAAACAAGAGACCCAGTACTTC.

This clonotype has a handful of counts. The rearrangement links TRBV15 to TRBJ2-1; D tentatively reads TRBD1 or TRBD2 (5 bases each). V was trimmed by 5 bases and J by 0 bases, leaving 11 bases between them. This CDR3 region has 15 residues. Germline CDR1 reads LNHNV; CDR2 reads YYDKDF (reference sequence). In DNA form, the CDR3 reads TGTGCCACCAGCGAGGGGCCCTCCTCCTACAATGAGCAGTTCTTC. Amino acid sequence: CATSEGPSSYNEQFF.

This clonotype showed up just a few times. The genes are TRBV29-1 and TRBJ1-2, with unresolved D. Germline CDR1 and CDR2: SQVTM and ANQGSEA. The CDR3 extends over 11 amino acids. With 7 bases removed from V and 2 bases from J, the gap between germline ends came to 8 bases. CDR3: CSGTDNYGYTF. In nucleotides, the CDR3 is TGCAGCGGGACGGACAACTATGGCTACACCTTC.

In its sample, this clonotype was seen a few times. The CDR3, as DNA: TGTGCCAGCAACCCACTAGCGGGAGAGGGCTACGAGCAGTACTTC. This translates into CASNPLAGEGYEQYF. V gene TRBV5-6 combines with J gene TRBJ2-7; the match to TRBD2 covers 11 bases. The CDR3 has 15 residues. The V gene's germline CDR1 is SGHDT and CDR2 YYEEEE. V trimming: 6 bases; J trimming: 3 bases; junction bases outside the gene matches: 8.

This sequence joins TRBV9 and TRBJ2-5, with 11 bases aligning to TRBD2. The DNA end is more similar to TRBJ2-7, so the J call may be wrong. CDR3 size: 15 residues. Germline CDR1 is SGDLS and CDR2 is YYNGEE. The CDR3 DNA sequence: TGTGCCAGCAGCGGAGGGACTAGCGGTTGGTACGAGCAGTACTTC. Amino acids: CASSGGTSGWYEQYF.

This clonotype was seen a handful of times. The chain is built from TRBV6-2 or TRBV6-3 and TRBJ2-5, with D perhaps TRBD1 or TRBD2 (5 bases each). Per the germline V gene, CDR1 is MNHEY and CDR2 is SVGEGT. Trimming took 8 bases from V and 11 from J, leaving 18 bases between them. There are 12 residues in the CDR3. The CDR3 DNA sequence: TGTGCCAGCCAGGACGGGCTGGGGGAGCAGTACTTC. It yields the protein CASQDGLGEQYF.